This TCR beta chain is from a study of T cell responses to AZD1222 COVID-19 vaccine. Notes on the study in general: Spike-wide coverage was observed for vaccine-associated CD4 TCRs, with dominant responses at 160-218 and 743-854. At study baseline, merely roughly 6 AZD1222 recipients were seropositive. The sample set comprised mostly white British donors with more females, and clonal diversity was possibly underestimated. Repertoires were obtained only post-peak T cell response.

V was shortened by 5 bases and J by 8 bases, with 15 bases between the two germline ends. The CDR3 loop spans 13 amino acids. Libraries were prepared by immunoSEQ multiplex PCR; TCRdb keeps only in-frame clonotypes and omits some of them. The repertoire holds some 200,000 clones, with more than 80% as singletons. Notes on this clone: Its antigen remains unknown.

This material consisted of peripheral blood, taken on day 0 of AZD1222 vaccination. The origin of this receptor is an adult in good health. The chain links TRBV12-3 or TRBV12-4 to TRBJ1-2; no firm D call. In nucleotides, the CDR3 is TGTGCCAGCAGTCCTTCCCTGAGTCGAGGCTACACCTTC. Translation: CASSPSLSRGYTF.